The 21 T cell receptor beta chains given below trace back to one sample, sequenced in a study of T cell repertoires in cytomegalovirus infection. Antigens for these TCRs are unknown. TCRdb independently ran MiXCR on the reads; one entry per CDR3 protein. The table lists 750,000 to 950,000 distinct CDR3 sequences, almost 30% of them singletons, with approximately 14% in the top ten. The source material was cultured CD8+ T cells from PBMCs, sampled from culture after CMV antigen stimulation. The receptors stem from a human donor in good health (CMV status not recorded). Some clones in this sample may be carry-over from other donors' samples.

This sequence joins TRBV12-3 or TRBV12-4 and TRBJ1-1; the D is unclear. The ends were cut back, 6 bases at V and 5 bases at J, with 7 bases in the middle. CDR3 length: 11 amino acids. The CDR3 sequence: CASRELTEAFF. CDR3 DNA sequence: TGTGCCAGCAGGGAGCTAACTGAAGCTTTCTTT.

This chain uses TRBV29-1 with TRBJ2-7; D possibly matches TRBD1 or TRBD2 (5 bases each). V was cut by 7 bases and J by 0 bases, with 22 bases left in between. This CDR3 is 16 amino acids long. Germline CDR1 is SQVTM and CDR2 is ANQGSEA. CDR3 sequence: CSAERAEGPGSYEQYF. CDR3 nucleotide sequence: TGCAGCGCCGAAAGGGCAGAGGGACCGGGCTCCTACGAGCAGTACTTC.

The J gene is TRBJ2-7, the V gene TRBV19; TRBD1 aligns across 9 bases. From germline, CDR1 is LNHDA and CDR2 SQIVND (reference sequence). The V and J ends lost 1 base and 6 bases, in that order; junction bases with no gene match: 7. The CDR3 extends over 15 amino acids. This chain's CDR3 is CASSIGGTGPTEQYF. CDR3 nucleotide sequence: TGTGCCAGTAGTATAGGGGGGACAGGGCCAACCGAGCAGTACTTC.

The chain couples TRBV4-1 to TRBJ1-1; 10 positions agree with TRBD1. Germline CDR1 and CDR2: MGHRA and YSYEKL. The CDR3 is 17 residues long. Trimming removed 2 bases from V and 1 base from J; junction bases left unmatched: 7. Here the CDR3 reads CASSQTGTGVRNTEAFF. The CDR3 nucleotides are TGCGCCAGCAGCCAAACAGGGACAGGGGTCCGGAACACTGAAGCTTTCTTT.

The chain employs TRBV12-3 or TRBV12-4 and TRBJ2-1; 11 nucleotides match TRBD2. V gave up 5 bases and J gave up 4 bases; unmatched junction bases: 7. The CDR3 totals 16 residues. The DNA of the CDR3 is TGTGCCAGCAGTCCTAAGACTAGCGGGGTATACAATGAGCAGTTCTTC. Protein product: CASSPKTSGVYNEQFF.

The gene calls are TRBV19 and TRBJ2-1, with TRBD2 matching over 8 bases. The CDR3 contains 15 residues. V dropped 5 bases and J dropped 7; count of bases not matched to a gene: 10. Germline lookup yields CDR1 LNHDA and CDR2 SQIVND (reference sequence). Written as DNA, the CDR3 is TGTGCCAGTAGTTGGCGGGGGGCCGGGGTGAATGAGCAGTTCTTC. Its translation is CASSWRGAGVNEQFF.

In this sample, this clonotype turned up a few times. The chain is built from TRBV7-9 and TRBJ2-2, with 7 positions matching TRBD1. Germline CDR1 reads SEHNR; CDR2 reads FQNEAQ (reference sequence). The CDR3 contains 16 residues. V shed 3 bases and J 4 bases; nucleotides not matched to a gene: 8. In DNA, the CDR3 is TGTGCCAGCAGCTTCCAGGGGGAATATCTCACCGGGGAGCTGTTTTTT. The encoded protein is CASSFQGEYLTGELFF.

V gene TRBV6-2 or TRBV6-3 combines with J gene TRBJ2-3; D possibly uses TRBD1 or TRBD2 (5 bases each). With 5 bases removed from V and 1 base from J, the gap between germline ends came to 7 bases. Germline V gives CDR1 MNHEY, CDR2 SVGEGT. The CDR3 has 13 amino acids. The CDR3 here is CASSGTRTDTQYF. For the CDR3, the DNA is TGTGCCAGCAGTGGGACGCGCACAGATACGCAGTATTTT.

The sample holds a few counts of this clonotype. V gene TRBV20-1 combines with J gene TRBJ2-7; TRBD1 is a possible D gene (5 bases). Germline values: CDR1 DFQATT, CDR2 SNEGSKA (reference sequence). Trimming removed 0 bases at V and 4 bases at J, with 10 bases between. The CDR3 spans 13 residues. The CDR3: CSARDSRGYEQYF. The CDR3 DNA sequence: TGCAGTGCTAGAGATTCTAGGGGTTACGAGCAGTACTTC.

This clonotype was detected a few times. The gene calls are TRBV6-6 and TRBJ2-5; weak D call: TRBD1 (6 bases). The germline CDR1 and CDR2 sequences are MNHNY and SVGAGI (reference sequence). V gave up 8 bases and J gave up 4 bases, with 14 bases separating them. CDR3 length: 13 residues. This chain's CDR3 is CASLSGTLETQYF. CDR3 coding DNA: TGTGCCAGCTTGTCCGGGACATTAGAGACCCAGTACTTC.

This clonotype appeared a few times. V and J are TRBV11-2 and TRBJ1-1, with 9 bases identical to TRBD1. This CDR3 has 16 amino acids. Losses at the gene ends were 2 bases for V and 5 bases for J; bases not matched to a gene: 9. Germline values: CDR1 SGHAT, CDR2 FQNNGV. The DNA of the CDR3 is TGTGCCAGCAGCTTATGGCACAGGGGGCTCCCGACTGAAGCTTTCTTT. Protein: CASSLWHRGLPTEAFF.

This clonotype has a handful of counts. The chain is built from TRBV28 and TRBJ1-5; no clear D. Per the germline V gene, CDR1 is MDHEN and CDR2 is SYDVKM. The CDR3 length is 16 residues. Deletions cut 3 bases from V and 5 bases from J, with 17 bases between. CDR3 loop: CASSFSSSPYDQPQHF. CDR3 in DNA: TGTGCCAGCAGTTTTTCGTCTTCCCCGTATGATCAGCCCCAGCATTTT.

This rearrangement joins TRBV6-2 or TRBV6-3 to TRBJ1-1, with D uncertain. V lost 6 bases, J lost 1 base, and 9 bases lay in between. Germline V gene data show CDR1 as MNHEY and CDR2 as SVGEGT. CDR3 size: 13 residues. CDR3 sequence (DNA): TGTGCCAGCAGCCGTCTGACGAACACTGAAGCTTTCTTT. Protein sequence: CASSRLTNTEAFF.

In this sample, this clonotype turned up a few times. This chain links TRBV7-9 with TRBJ1-2; 8 nucleotides line up with TRBD1. This CDR3 spans 16 amino acids. V trimming: 5 bases; J trimming: 4 bases; junction bases outside the gene matches: 12. Germline assignment: CDR1 SEHNR and CDR2 FQNEAQ (reference sequence). The CDR3 loop is CASSTGQGRFGYGYTF. The CDR3 region has the DNA TGTGCCAGCAGCACCGGACAGGGCCGGTTTGGCTATGGCTACACCTTC.

The chain links TRBV3-1 to TRBJ2-7; maybe TRBD1 (6 bases). The CDR3 is 14 residues long. Trimming cost V 1 base and J 7 bases, with 14 bases left between them. Germline assignment: CDR1 LGHDT and CDR2 YNNKEL (reference sequence). Here the CDR3 DNA reads TGTGCCAGCAGCCAAGTTAACAGGGAATATGAGCAGTACTTC. Protein sequence: CASSQVNREYEQYF.

This clonotype was detected only a few times. The chain is built from TRBV14 and TRBJ1-1; 7 bases agree with TRBD1. Germline loops: CDR1 SGHDN, CDR2 FVKESK. The V segment lost 0 bases and the J segment 1 base; nucleotides outside the gene matches: 8. The CDR3 loop spans 17 amino acids. CDR3: CASSQEIWSGGNTEAFF. CDR3 sequence (DNA): TGTGCCAGCAGCCAAGAAATTTGGTCAGGGGGGAACACTGAAGCTTTCTTT.

The V call is TRBV11-2, the J call TRBJ2-1; 8 positions match TRBD2. From germline, CDR1 is SGHAT and CDR2 FQNNGV. Unmatched junction bases numbered 10, after V lost 6 bases and J lost 0 bases. CDR3 size: 17 residues. CDR3 bases: TGTGCCAGCAGTGGTAGCGGGGTATCGAGCTCCTACAATGAGCAGTTCTTC. Protein sequence: CASSGSGVSSSYNEQFF.

The chain combines TRBV9 with TRBJ2-1; tentative D call: TRBD2 (6 bases). Trimming removed 2 bases from V and 3 bases from J, with 12 bases in between. CDR1 is SGDLS, CDR2 YYNGEE, per germline. The CDR3 is 15 amino acids. CDR3 DNA: TGTGCCAGCAGCGTTGGGACTTCCAACTACAATGAGCAGTTCTTC. It specifies CASSVGTSNYNEQFF. Looking up the rest from reference TRBV9 and TRBJ2-1 gives the full variable domain: DSGVTQTPKHLITATGQRVTLRCSPRSGDLSVYWYQQSLDQGLQFLIQYYNGEERAKGNILERFSAQQFPDLHSELNLSSLELGDSALYFCASSVGTSNYNEQFFGPGTRLTVL.

This chain links TRBV6-2 or TRBV6-3 with TRBJ1-5; D remains ambiguous. Trimming removed 2 bases at V and 1 base at J, with 6 bases between. This CDR3 is built from 14 residues. From germline, CDR1 is MNHEY and CDR2 SVGEGT. CDR3 residues: CASSYLQSNQPQHF. The DNA of the CDR3 is TGTGCCAGCAGTTACCTACAGAGCAATCAGCCCCAGCATTTT.

In its sample, this clonotype was seen a few times. This sequence joins TRBV3-1 and TRBJ1-5; D is unclear. The CDR3 covers 14 residues. V lost 3 bases to trimming and J lost 4 bases, with 10 bases between them. The germline V gene encodes CDR1 LGHDT and CDR2 YNNKEL (reference sequence). The DNA for the CDR3 is TGTGCCAGCAGCCACCGTTATGGGAATCAGCCCCAGCATTTT. Translation: CASSHRYGNQPQHF.

This clonotype has a count of ten or more. The V call is TRBV7-8, the J call TRBJ1-1; possibly TRBD1 for D (6 bases). Germline V CDR1 and CDR2: SGHVS, FQNEAQ. V was cut by 1 base and J by 1 base, with 10 bases left in between. The CDR3 has 15 residues. Here the CDR3 DNA reads TGTGCCAGCAGCTTAGGGGGGGACAAGAACACTGAAGCTTTCTTT. Translated, it gives CASSLGGDKNTEAFF.